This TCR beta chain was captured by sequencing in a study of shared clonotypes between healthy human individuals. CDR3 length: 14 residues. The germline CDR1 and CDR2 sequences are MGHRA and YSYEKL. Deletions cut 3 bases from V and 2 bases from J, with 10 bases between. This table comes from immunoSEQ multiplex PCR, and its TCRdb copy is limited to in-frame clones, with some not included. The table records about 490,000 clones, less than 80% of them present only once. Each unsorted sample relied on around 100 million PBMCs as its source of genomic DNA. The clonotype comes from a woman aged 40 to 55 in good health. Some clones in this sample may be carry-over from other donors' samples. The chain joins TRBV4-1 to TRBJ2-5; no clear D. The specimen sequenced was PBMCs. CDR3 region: CASSQLQTQETQYF. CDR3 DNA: TGCGCCAGCAGCCAGTTGCAGACACAAGAGACCCAGTACTTC.